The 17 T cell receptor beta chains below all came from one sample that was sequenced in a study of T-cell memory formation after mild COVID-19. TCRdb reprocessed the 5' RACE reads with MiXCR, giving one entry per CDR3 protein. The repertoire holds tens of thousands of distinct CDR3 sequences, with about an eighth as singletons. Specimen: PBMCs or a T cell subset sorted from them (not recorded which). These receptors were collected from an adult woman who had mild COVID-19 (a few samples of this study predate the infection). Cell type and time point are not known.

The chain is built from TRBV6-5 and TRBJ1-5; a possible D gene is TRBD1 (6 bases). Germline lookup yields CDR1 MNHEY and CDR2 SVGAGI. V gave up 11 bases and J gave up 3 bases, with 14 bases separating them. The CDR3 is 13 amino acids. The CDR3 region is CASAVGANQPQHF. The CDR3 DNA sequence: TGTGCCTCTGCCGTGGGGGCCAATCAGCCCCAGCATTTT.

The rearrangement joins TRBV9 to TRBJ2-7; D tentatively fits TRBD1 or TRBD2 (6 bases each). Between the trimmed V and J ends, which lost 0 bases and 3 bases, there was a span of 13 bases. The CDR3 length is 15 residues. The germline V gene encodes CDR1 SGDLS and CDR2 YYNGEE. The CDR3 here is CASSVDGGRVYEQYF. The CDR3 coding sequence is TGTGCCAGCAGCGTAGATGGGGGGCGCGTCTACGAGCAGTACTTC.

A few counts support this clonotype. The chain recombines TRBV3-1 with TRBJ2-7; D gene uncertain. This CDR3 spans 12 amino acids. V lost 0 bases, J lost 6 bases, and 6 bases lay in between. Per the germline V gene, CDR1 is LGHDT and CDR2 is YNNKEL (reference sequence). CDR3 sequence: CASSQDPGEQYF. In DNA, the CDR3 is TGTGCCAGCAGCCAAGATCCCGGCGAGCAGTACTTC.

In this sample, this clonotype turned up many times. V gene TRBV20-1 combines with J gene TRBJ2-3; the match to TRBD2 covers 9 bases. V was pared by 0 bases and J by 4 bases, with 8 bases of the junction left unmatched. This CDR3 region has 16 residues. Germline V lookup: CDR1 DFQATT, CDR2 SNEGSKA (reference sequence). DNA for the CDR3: TGCAGTGCTAGAGATCTGGCGGGGGGGGCCTCAGATACGCAGTATTTT. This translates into CSARDLAGGASDTQYF.

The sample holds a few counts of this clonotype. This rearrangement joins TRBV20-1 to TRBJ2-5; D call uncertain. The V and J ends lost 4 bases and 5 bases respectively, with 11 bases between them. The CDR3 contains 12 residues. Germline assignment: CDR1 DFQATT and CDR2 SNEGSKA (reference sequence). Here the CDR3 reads CSANEGLETQYF. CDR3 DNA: TGCAGTGCTAACGAAGGGTTGGAGACCCAGTACTTC.

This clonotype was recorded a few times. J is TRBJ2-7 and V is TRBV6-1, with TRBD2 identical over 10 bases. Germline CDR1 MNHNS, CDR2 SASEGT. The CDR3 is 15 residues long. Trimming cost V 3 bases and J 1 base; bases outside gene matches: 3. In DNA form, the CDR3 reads TGTGCCAGCAGTGAGTGGACTAGCGGTTCCTACGAGCAGTACTTC. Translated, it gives CASSEWTSGSYEQYF.

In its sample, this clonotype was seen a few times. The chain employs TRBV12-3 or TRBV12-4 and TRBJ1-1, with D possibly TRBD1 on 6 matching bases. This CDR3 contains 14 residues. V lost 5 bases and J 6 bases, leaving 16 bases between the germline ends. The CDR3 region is CASSRTAQGAEAFF. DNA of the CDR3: TGTGCCAGCAGTCGGACAGCTCAAGGGGCTGAAGCTTTCTTT.

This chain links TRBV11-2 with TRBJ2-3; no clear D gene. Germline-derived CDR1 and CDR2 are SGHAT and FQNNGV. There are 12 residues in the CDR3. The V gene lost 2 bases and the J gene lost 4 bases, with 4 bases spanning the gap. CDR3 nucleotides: TGTGCCAGCAGCTTAAGGCCAGATACGCAGTATTTT. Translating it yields CASSLRPDTQYF.

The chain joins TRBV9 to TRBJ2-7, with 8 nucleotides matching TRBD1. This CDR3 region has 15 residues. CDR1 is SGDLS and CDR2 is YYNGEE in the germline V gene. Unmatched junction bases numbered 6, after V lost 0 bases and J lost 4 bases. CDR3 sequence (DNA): TGTGCCAGCAGCGTAGATACAGGGGGGATATACGAGCAGTACTTC. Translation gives CASSVDTGGIYEQYF.

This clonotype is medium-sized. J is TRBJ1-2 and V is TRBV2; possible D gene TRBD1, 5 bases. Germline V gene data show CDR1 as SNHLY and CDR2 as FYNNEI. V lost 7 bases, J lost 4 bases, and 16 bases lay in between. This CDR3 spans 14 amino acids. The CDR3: CASTMTASSYGYTF. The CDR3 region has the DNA TGTGCCAGCACCATGACAGCCTCGTCCTATGGCTACACCTTC.

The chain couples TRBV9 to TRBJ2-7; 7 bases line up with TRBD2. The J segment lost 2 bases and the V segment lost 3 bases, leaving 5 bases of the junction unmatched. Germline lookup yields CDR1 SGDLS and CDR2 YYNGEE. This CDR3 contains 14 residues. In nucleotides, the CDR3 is TGTGCCAGCAGCGCCGGGACTACCCCCTACGAGCAGTACTTC. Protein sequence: CASSAGTTPYEQYF.

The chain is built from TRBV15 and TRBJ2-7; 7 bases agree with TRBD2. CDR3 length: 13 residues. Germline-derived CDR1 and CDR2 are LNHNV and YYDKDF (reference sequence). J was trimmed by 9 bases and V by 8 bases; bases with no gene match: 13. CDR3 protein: CATVTSDINGQYF. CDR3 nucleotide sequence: TGTGCCACCGTTACTAGCGACATAAACGGGCAGTACTTC.

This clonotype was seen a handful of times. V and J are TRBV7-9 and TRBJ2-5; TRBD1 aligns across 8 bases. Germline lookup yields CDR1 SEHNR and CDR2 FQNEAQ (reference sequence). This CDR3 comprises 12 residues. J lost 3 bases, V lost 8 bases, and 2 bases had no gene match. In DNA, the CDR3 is TGTGCCAGCGGACAGGGCGAAGAGACCCAGTACTTC. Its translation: CASGQGEETQYF.

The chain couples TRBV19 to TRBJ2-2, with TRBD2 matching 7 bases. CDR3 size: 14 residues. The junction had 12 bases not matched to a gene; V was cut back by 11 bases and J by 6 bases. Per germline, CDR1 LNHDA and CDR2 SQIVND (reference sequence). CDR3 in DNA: TGTGCCGCCAGTAGTACAGCGGGGCCCGGGGAGCTGTTTTTT. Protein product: CAASSTAGPGELFF.

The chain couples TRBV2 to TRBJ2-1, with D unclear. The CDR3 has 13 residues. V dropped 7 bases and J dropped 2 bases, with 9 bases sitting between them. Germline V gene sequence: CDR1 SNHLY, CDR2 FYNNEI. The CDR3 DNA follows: TGTGCCAGCATCCCCCGGCCCTACAATGAGCAGTTCTTC. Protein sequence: CASIPRPYNEQFF.

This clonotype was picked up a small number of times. As DNA, the CDR3 is TGTGCCAGCAGCCCTAGATTAGCGAACACCGGGGAGCTGTTTTTT. The encoded protein is CASSPRLANTGELFF. The chain couples TRBV6-4 to TRBJ2-2; D is unresolved. This CDR3 region has 15 residues. The germline gives CDR1 MRHNA, CDR2 SNTAGT. V was cut by 6 bases and J by 0 bases, with 11 bases left in between.

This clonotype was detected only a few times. The CDR3 DNA reads TGCGCCAGCAGCCAAGTTAAGGACAGGGGAGGAGAGCAGTACTTC. It specifies CASSQVKDRGGEQYF. V is TRBV4-1 and J is TRBJ2-7, with 9 positions matching TRBD1. The CDR3 is 15 amino acids. Germline loops: CDR1 MGHRA, CDR2 YSYEKL. Trimming removed 1 base from V and 7 bases from J; junction bases left unmatched: 8.